The 27 T cell receptor beta chains listed next were all sequenced from one sample in a study of T-cell reconstitution after alpha-beta-depleted transplantation in children (dated by TCRdb to the mid-2010s). The receptor library was made with PCR. Sequencer: Illumina HiSeq 2500. TCR libraries were prepared with molecular barcoding, using unique molecular identifiers to normalize TCRbeta repertoire quantification. The public reads were run again by TCRdb, first through fastp at Q25 and then through MiXCR, and only productive beta chains were kept. Identical CDR3 protein sequences are pooled into one entry, listed with their most common genes and DNA. The sample table holds 450,000 to 550,000 distinct CDR3 sequences, of which roughly 11% were seen once. Around 15% of the sample comes from the top ten. The meaning of the sample's treatment or condition label: allogeneic hematopoietic cell transplantation with graft depleted of TCRalphabeta T cells and CD19 B cells.

The sequenced sample was PBMCs, mostly from graft donor cells, obtained 180 days after TCRalphabeta/CD19-depleted stem cell transplant. These receptors were obtained from a female patient aged 2-9 years who had a stem cell transplant for aplastic anemia, so the T cells may come from the graft donor.

This clonotype appeared a few times. This chain joins TRBV7-9 and TRBJ2-7; D gene ambiguous. Germline values: CDR1 SEHNR, CDR2 FQNEAQ (reference sequence). The V end lost 5 bases, the J end lost 0 bases, and 8 bases lay between the germline ends. The CDR3 spans 13 residues. CDR3 residues: CASSPPSSYEQYV. The CDR3 DNA reads TGTGCCAGCAGCCCTCCAAGCTCCTACGAGCAGTACGTC.

The sample holds many counts of this clonotype. V and J are TRBV12-3 or TRBV12-4 and TRBJ2-3; TRBD1 aligns across 7 bases. V shed 6 bases, J shed 0 bases, and the junction held 9 bases outside the gene matches. The length of the CDR3 is 16 residues. The CDR3 loop is CASRPTQGFSTDTQYF. The DNA for the CDR3 is TGTGCCAGCAGGCCTACACAGGGGTTCAGCACAGATACGCAGTATTTT.

In its sample, this clonotype was seen many times. The rearrangement joins TRBV5-1 to TRBJ2-1, with 7 bases lining up with TRBD2. Unmatched junction bases numbered 9, after V lost 4 bases and J lost 8 bases. Per the germline V gene, CDR1 is SGHRS and CDR2 is YFSETQ. The CDR3 contains 14 residues. Written as DNA, the CDR3 is TGCGCCAGCAGCCCAAGACTAGCCGCCCATGAGCAGTTCTTC. Protein: CASSPRLAAHEQFF.

This clonotype has at least ten counts. This chain connects TRBV6-6 to TRBJ1-1, with unresolved D. Germline V CDR1 and CDR2: MNHNY, SVGAGI (reference sequence). The CDR3 consists of 12 residues. V was clipped by 5 bases and J by 0 bases, with 4 bases between them. DNA for the CDR3: TGTGCCAGCAGTCATCTGAACACTGAAGCTTTCTTT. Its translation is CASSHLNTEAFF.

This clonotype was seen at least ten times. The J gene is TRBJ2-5, the V gene TRBV15, with D hard to call. CDR1 is LNHNV and CDR2 is YYDKDF in the germline V gene (reference sequence). The V end was cut by 3 bases, the J end by 0 bases, with 14 bases between. This CDR3 contains 16 residues. The CDR3 nucleotides are TGTGCCACCAGCAGCCCTCGGCAGGCAGACCAAGAGACCCAGTACTTC. Amino acid sequence: CATSSPRQADQETQYF.

This clonotype occurred a few times. DNA of the CDR3: TGCGCCAGCAGCGTCGGACAGACTAACTATGGCTACACCTTC. It codes for CASSVGQTNYGYTF. This chain links TRBV5-1 with TRBJ1-2; D might be TRBD1 (6 bases). Trimming stripped 4 bases from V and 0 bases from J, with 10 bases between. The germline V gene has CDR1 SGHRS and CDR2 YFSETQ. The CDR3 extends over 14 amino acids.

The rearrangement links TRBV29-1 to TRBJ1-4, with D uncertain. Germline values: CDR1 SQVTM, CDR2 ANQGSEA. The ends were cut back, 1 base at V and 3 bases at J, with 15 bases in the middle. The CDR3 spans 16 residues. CDR3 protein: CSVEGGNGWANEKLFF. The CDR3 DNA follows: TGCAGCGTTGAAGGAGGGAATGGATGGGCTAATGAAAAACTGTTTTTT.

This clonotype was seen ten or more times. This sequence joins TRBV20-1 and TRBJ1-1; D is undetermined. Trimming left V 7 bases short and J 1 base short, with 10 bases between. The V gene's germline CDR1 is DFQATT and CDR2 SNEGSKA (reference sequence). CDR3 length: 12 amino acids. CDR3 protein: CSVRGKNTEAFF. CDR3 bases: TGCAGTGTCCGAGGCAAGAACACTGAAGCTTTCTTT.

This clonotype was observed at least ten times. The rearrangement joins TRBV7-9 to TRBJ2-5, with 9 bases aligning to TRBD2. Germline V CDR1 and CDR2: SEHNR, FQNEAQ (reference sequence). J was trimmed by 1 base and V by 4 bases; bases with no gene match: 7. This CDR3 comprises 16 residues. The CDR3 spells CASSYSGTSPQETQYF. The CDR3 DNA follows: TGTGCCAGCAGCTATTCCGGGACTAGCCCCCAAGAGACCCAGTACTTC.

This clonotype was recorded a few times. The chain carries TRBV18 and TRBJ2-1, with 7 bases that match TRBD1. Germline CDR1 KGHSH, CDR2 LQKENI. V gave up 4 bases and J gave up 5 bases; unmatched junction bases: 8. The CDR3 spans 15 residues. CDR3 region: CASSRRQGINNEQFF. As DNA, the CDR3 is TGTGCCAGCTCACGTAGACAGGGTATAAACAATGAGCAGTTCTTC.

The chain carries TRBV4-3 and TRBJ2-5; D tentatively fits TRBD1 or TRBD2 (5 bases each). Looked up from germline, CDR1 is LGHNA and CDR2 is YSLEER. V gave up 1 base and J gave up 5 bases, with 14 bases separating them. The CDR3 covers 15 residues. This CDR3 is CASSQAGALPETQYF. The DNA of the CDR3 is TGCGCCAGCAGCCAAGCCGGGGCGCTCCCGGAGACCCAGTACTTC.

A single count supports this clonotype. This rearrangement joins TRBV11-2 to TRBJ2-7; 7 bases align to TRBD2. The CDR3 loop spans 15 amino acids. V dropped 1 base and J dropped 1; count of bases not matched to a gene: 4. The germline CDR1 and CDR2 sequences are SGHAT and FQNNGV. CDR3 bases: TGTGCCAGCAGCTTAGTTCCTAGCGGATCCTACGAGCAGTACGTC. Residues: CASSLVPSGSYEQYV.

This chain uses TRBV12-3 or TRBV12-4 with TRBJ1-4; D is ambiguous. This CDR3 has 14 amino acids. V was cut by 8 bases and J by 4 bases, with 14 bases left in between. CDR3 amino acids: CASPLTRDNEKLFF. Here the CDR3 DNA reads TGTGCCAGCCCCCTGACGAGGGATAATGAAAAACTGTTTTTT.

This clonotype was detected only a few times. An end of the junction differs from the germline gene, which may be a read error. The rearrangement uses TRBV6-1 and TRBJ1-1; 7 bases fit TRBD1. CDR1 MNHNS and CDR2 SASEGT come from the germline V gene. The CDR3 spans 15 residues. The CDR3 is CASNEVDRPWTEAFF. The CDR3 region has the DNA TGTGCCAGCAATGAAGTGGACAGGCCGTGGACTGAAGCTTTCTTT.

On this clonotype itself: One junction end disagrees with the germline gene, perhaps due to a read error. This chain connects TRBV4-3 to TRBJ1-1; 9 nucleotides match TRBD1. The CDR3 has 15 amino acids. The germline CDR1 and CDR2 sequences are LGHNA and YSLEER. In DNA, the CDR3 is TGCGCCAGCAGCCAAGATAGGACAGGGGATACTGTAGCTTTCTTT. Its translation: CASSQDRTGDTVAFF.

This clonotype was seen a few times. The rearrangement links TRBV3-1 to TRBJ2-1; D is unresolved. Trimming removed 0 bases at V and 0 bases at J, with 12 bases between. The CDR3 loop spans 17 amino acids. Germline-derived CDR1 and CDR2 are LGHDT and YNNKEL (reference sequence). CDR3 coding DNA: TGTGCCAGCAGCCAAGATCAGACGGAGAGCTCCTACAATGAGCAGTTCTTC. This codes for CASSQDQTESSYNEQFF.

This clonotype was picked up many times. This chain uses TRBV29-1 with TRBJ1-1; D gene unclear. The CDR3 runs 16 residues. The germline V gene has CDR1 SQVTM and CDR2 ANQGSEA. Trimming stripped 3 bases from V and 1 base from J, with 18 bases between. DNA for the CDR3: TGCAGCGTTGACGGGTTCCCACAAGGAAGGAACACTGAAGCTTTCTTT. Translating it yields CSVDGFPQGRNTEAFF. The whole variable domain, filled in from reference TRBV29-1 and TRBJ1-1, reads SAVISQKPSRDICQRGTSLTIQCQVDSQVTMMFWYRQQPGQSLTLIATANQGSEATYESGFVIDKFPISRPNLTFSTLTVSNMSPEDSSIYLCSVDGFPQGRNTEAFFGQGTRLTVV.

This chain joins TRBV6-1 and TRBJ2-1, with a tentative D call TRBD2 (5 bases). Germline loops: CDR1 MNHNS, CDR2 SASEGT. V lost 6 bases, J lost 4 bases, and 10 bases lay in between. This CDR3 spans 13 amino acids. DNA for the CDR3: TGTGCCAGCAGGCCAACTAGATACAATGAGCAGTTCTTC. Protein product: CASRPTRYNEQFF.

This clonotype turned up a few times. The chain recombines TRBV3-1 with TRBJ2-4; D might be TRBD2 (7 bases). The V and J ends lost 0 bases and 1 base respectively, with 10 bases between them. CDR3 size: 16 residues. The V gene's germline CDR1 is LGHDT and CDR2 YNNKEL (reference sequence). The CDR3 here is CASSQDAGAAKNIQYF. The DNA of the CDR3 is TGTGCCAGCAGCCAAGATGCGGGGGCGGCCAAAAACATTCAGTACTTC.

The V and J genes are TRBV6-2 or TRBV6-3 and TRBJ2-7, with D possibly being TRBD1 (5 bases). This CDR3 is 14 amino acids long. Looked up from germline, CDR1 is MNHEY and CDR2 is SVGEGT. V was cut by 8 bases and J by 4 bases, with 18 bases left in between. The CDR3 sequence is CASAPRRQLYEQYV. The CDR3 bases are TGTGCCAGCGCCCCTCGACGACAGCTTTACGAGCAGTACGTC.

This clonotype was recorded at least ten times. V and J are TRBV5-1 and TRBJ1-1; maybe TRBD1 (5 bases). Germline lookup yields CDR1 SGHRS and CDR2 YFSETQ. The CDR3 extends over 16 amino acids. V shed 0 bases and J shed 0 bases, with 12 bases lying between them. This CDR3 reads CASSLGQGGMNTEAFF. In nucleotides, the CDR3 is TGCGCCAGCAGCTTGGGGCAGGGAGGGATGAACACTGAAGCTTTCTTT.

The chain joins TRBV19 to TRBJ2-3; D is undetermined. The V gene lost 3 bases and the J gene lost 4 bases, with 14 bases spanning the gap. The CDR3 spans 15 residues. Germline V gene lookup returns CDR1 LNHDA and CDR2 SQIVND (reference sequence). The CDR3 reads CASSMPFSSADTQYF. The CDR3 DNA reads as TGTGCCAGTAGTATGCCGTTTTCGAGTGCAGATACGCAGTATTTT. Combining the CDR3 with reference TRBV19 and TRBJ2-3 gives the whole variable domain DGGITQSPKYLFRKEGQNVTLSCEQNLNHDAMYWYRQDPGQGLRLIYYSQIVNDFQKGDIAEGYSVSREKKESFPLTVTSAQKNPTAFYLCASSMPFSSADTQYFGPGTRLTVL.

This clonotype was recorded at least ten times. The CDR3 DNA reads TGTGCCAGCAGTTGGACAGGGATCGACTCTGGAAACACCATATATTTT. Its protein is CASSWTGIDSGNTIYF. The chain uses TRBV12-3 or TRBV12-4 and TRBJ1-3; TRBD1 aligns across 8 bases. V dropped 4 bases and J dropped 0; count of bases not matched to a gene: 5. The CDR3 is 16 residues long.

Only a few counts were recorded for this clonotype. The V call is TRBV7-8, the J call TRBJ2-7; D uncertain. The length of the CDR3 is 13 residues. V was pared by 5 bases and J by 0 bases, with 8 bases between. Germline V gives CDR1 SGHVS, CDR2 FQNEAQ. This chain's CDR3 is CASSQQPSYEQYF. The CDR3 coding sequence is TGTGCCAGCAGCCAACAACCCTCCTACGAGCAGTACTTC. Using reference TRBV7-8 and TRBJ2-7 for the parts outside the CDR3, the full variable domain is GAGVSQSPRYKVAKRGQDVALRCDPISGHVSLFWYQQALGQGPEFLTYFQNEAQLDKSGLPSDRFFAERPEGSVSTLKIQRTQQEDSAVYLCASSQQPSYEQYFGPGTRLTVT.

The sample holds many counts of this clonotype. V and J are TRBV9 and TRBJ2-1; 11 nucleotides align to TRBD2. The CDR3 is 20 amino acids. CDR1 SGDLS and CDR2 YYNGEE come from the germline V gene. V dropped 0 bases and J dropped 0; count of bases not matched to a gene: 11. This CDR3 reads CASSVGDGLAGPSSYNEQFF. The CDR3 nucleotides are TGTGCCAGCAGCGTAGGGGATGGACTAGCGGGTCCGAGCTCCTACAATGAGCAGTTCTTC.

V and J are TRBV5-6 and TRBJ2-2; D assignment may be TRBD1 or TRBD2 (6 bases each). This CDR3 has 15 residues. Deletions cut 2 bases from V and 4 bases from J, with 12 bases between. Germline V gene lookup returns CDR1 SGHDT and CDR2 YYEEEE. CDR3 region: CASSFRLGGTGELFF. The CDR3 region has the DNA TGTGCCAGCAGCTTTCGACTAGGGGGCACCGGGGAGCTGTTTTTT.

This clonotype was recorded at least ten times. V usage is TRBV7-2 and J usage is TRBJ2-1; TRBD2 agrees at 9 bases. The J segment lost 1 base and the V segment lost 4 bases, leaving 5 bases of the junction unmatched. Germline V CDR1 and CDR2: SGHTA, FQGNSA. The CDR3 totals 16 residues. The CDR3 nucleotides are TGTGCCAGCAGCTCGCGCGGGAGGGGGTCCTACAATGAGCAGTTCTTC. The encoded protein is CASSSRGRGSYNEQFF.